The entry that follows covers one T cell receptor beta chain sequence. What it binds is not known. RNA transcripts yielded amplified TCR beta CDR3 regions. The TCR CDR3 first-round RT-PCR relied on the HTBI primer set. In TCRdb, the multiplex PCR reads were re-called with MiXCR into one record per CDR3 protein. The repertoire holds approximately 600,000 distinct CDR3 sequences, with around 14% as singletons. This entry belongs to a study of T cells in Graves' hyperthyroidism and ophthalmopathy. Findings of the study overall: Peripheral blood also featured most of the thyroid clonotypes expanded above 0.001.

The V gene's germline CDR1 is MGHRA and CDR2 YSYEKL. Trimming removed 6 bases from V and 4 bases from J; junction bases left unmatched: 6. The CDR3 is 14 residues long. Thyroid ultrasound, orbital computed tomography, clinical symptoms, and serum thyroxine and TRAb underpinned diagnoses. This sequence was found in a young woman with Graves' ophthalmopathy. The sequencing input was blood. This chain joins TRBV4-1 and TRBJ1-1, with 9 bases lining up with TRBD1. The CDR3, as DNA: TGCGCCAGCAGACGGACAGGGGTGAGCACTGAAGCTTTCTTT. Translated, it gives CASRRTGVSTEAFF.